This T cell receptor beta chain appears in the sequencing data of a study of PD-1 blockade in mismatch repair-deficient tumors (dated by TCRdb to about 2017). Turning to the overall study: Between September 2013 and September 2016, the trial enrolled 86 consecutive patients with more than 10 mismatch repair-deficient cancer types, every one of whom had been previously treated and was progressing. Tumor-associated T cell clones were tracked in the peripheral blood of patients responding to PD-1 blockade by deep sequencing of TCR CDR3 regions.

The sample's time point label is to be understood as: peripheral blood 12 weeks after first pembrolizumab dose. For each enrolled patient, mismatch repair deficiency was established using either polymerase chain reaction or immunohistochemistry. TCR sequencing was carried out for three patients who responded to pembrolizumab therapy. The phase II trial prospectively tested pembrolizumab PD-1 blockade in advanced mismatch repair-deficient cancers regardless of tissue of origin. Peripheral blood T cell samples were collected serially, before PD-1 blockade began and at several time points afterward. Blood sampling times were expressed in weeks after the first pembrolizumab dose. The CDR3 starts with the cysteine, ends with the phenylalanine, and has 16 residues. Only the CDR3 DNA stays, 48 bases, in frame from base 1. Looking up the germline V gene yields CDR1 SGHRS and CDR2 YFSETQ. For this chain, trimming is 4 bases at the V end and 4 bases at the J end, and the number of junction bases without a gene match is 10.

For this clone: Its antigen is unknown. No base qualities exist here, and no much larger clone lies one base off it.

The method was the immunoSEQ multiplex PCR assay. Not all clones reach the TCRdb copy of this immuneACCESS table, which keeps in-frame sequences only. Checked studies attribute under half of the gap to unresolved V genes and leave the rest unexplained. For this sample there are tens of thousands of clones; 81% appear just once. The ten top clones hold around 2.6% of the sample. Results and caveats for the whole study, not just this receptor: Tumor-resident clones, often undetectable in blood before treatment, expanded rapidly after pembrolizumab and then contracted, generally before radiologic responses.

Sequenced here: peripheral blood, sampled 12 weeks after starting pembrolizumab. The clonotype comes from an adult with mismatch repair-deficient cancer. The V and J segments used are TRBV5-1 and TRBJ2-3, and 9 bases in between align with TRBD2. This receptor carries the CDR3 CASSPTSGGGADTQYF. The DNA sequence is given as TGCGCCAGCAGCCCCACTAGCGGCGGGGGGGCAGATACGCAGTATTTT.